The 22 T cell receptor beta chains listed next were all sequenced from one sample in a study of blood T cell repertoires in COVID-19. Using immunoSEQ multiplex PCR, the repertoire was profiled, and TCRdb retains in-frame clones only, with some absent. The profile shows some 100,000 clones, about 74% of them singletons. Sequencing was done on a sample of peripheral blood. The receptors were gathered from a man in his sixties or seventies with COVID-19, enrolled during active disease.

V usage is TRBV5-1 and J usage is TRBJ1-1, with 9 bases fitting TRBD1. CDR3 length: 15 amino acids. V was pared by 3 bases and J by 0 bases, with 3 bases of the junction left unmatched. The germline gives CDR1 SGHRS, CDR2 YFSETQ. The CDR3 sequence is CASSSGQGMNTEAFF. CDR3 DNA: TGCGCCAGCAGCTCGGGACAGGGCATGAACACTGAAGCTTTCTTT.

This chain connects TRBV9 to TRBJ2-5; D possibly corresponds to TRBD2 (5 bases). CDR1 is SGDLS, CDR2 YYNGEE, per germline. The V end lost 7 bases, the J end lost 4 bases, and 20 bases lay between the germline ends. The CDR3 is 15 amino acids. The CDR3 spells CASGRNGGIGETQYF. As DNA, the CDR3 is TGTGCCAGCGGCCGAAATGGAGGAATTGGAGAGACCCAGTACTTC. Filled out from reference TRBV9 and TRBJ2-5, the complete variable domain reads DSGVTQTPKHLITATGQRVTLRCSPRSGDLSVYWYQQSLDQGLQFLIQYYNGEERAKGNILERFSAQQFPDLHSELNLSSLELGDSALYFCASGRNGGIGETQYFGPGTRLLVL.

This clone has only a few counts. This chain joins TRBV20-1 and TRBJ2-1; perhaps TRBD1 as D (5 bases). The ends were cut back, 3 bases at V and 8 bases at J, with 14 bases in the middle. The length of the CDR3 is 13 residues. Per germline, CDR1 DFQATT and CDR2 SNEGSKA (reference sequence). The CDR3 sequence: CSASRRAWDEQFF. In DNA, the CDR3 is TGCAGTGCTAGTCGCAGGGCATGGGATGAGCAGTTCTTC.

The J gene is TRBJ1-2, the V gene TRBV14, with D possibly being TRBD1 (6 bases). The CDR3 is made up of 15 amino acids. Trimming removed 1 base at V and 7 bases at J, with 16 bases between. The germline CDR1 and CDR2 sequences are SGHDN and FVKESK. CDR3: CASSQVPRGFGGYTF. As DNA, the CDR3 is TGTGCCAGCAGCCAAGTGCCCAGGGGTTTTGGTGGCTACACCTTC.

The V gene is TRBV11-3, the J gene TRBJ2-3; 9 positions agree with TRBD1. Germline CDR1 reads SGHNT; CDR2 reads YENEEA. CDR3 length: 17 amino acids. Trimming at V came to 2 bases and at J to 0 bases, leaving 6 bases not matched to a gene. Here the CDR3 reads CASSLIAGTGSTDTQYF. The DNA of the CDR3 is TGTGCCAGCAGCTTAATCGCCGGGACAGGGAGCACAGATACGCAGTATTTT. The variable domain in full, completed from reference TRBV11-3 and TRBJ2-3, reads EAGVVQSPRYKIIEKKQPVAFWCNPISGHNTLYWYLQNLGQGPELLIRYENEEAVDDSQLPKDRFSAERLKGVDSTLKIQPAELGDSAVYLCASSLIAGTGSTDTQYFGPGTRLTVL.

The chain joins TRBV7-8 to TRBJ2-7; D is unclear. The CDR3 is 13 residues long. V was cut by 6 bases and J by 5 bases, with 14 bases left in between. The germline V gene has CDR1 SGHVS and CDR2 FQNEAQ. The DNA of the CDR3 is TGTGCCAGCAGTAGTTTCGACTTAGACGAGCAGTACTTC. Its translation is CASSSFDLDEQYF.

V gene TRBV7-9 combines with J gene TRBJ1-6; D is undetermined. With 5 bases removed from V and 8 bases from J, the gap between germline ends came to 10 bases. CDR1 is SEHNR and CDR2 is FQNEAQ in the germline V gene (reference sequence). The CDR3 is made up of 13 amino acids. CDR3 amino acids: CASSMGDHSPLHF. The CDR3 nucleotides read TGTGCCAGCAGCATGGGAGACCATTCACCCCTCCACTTT.

The chain employs TRBV2 and TRBJ1-5, with TRBD1 matching over 8 bases. Losses at the gene ends were 6 bases for V and 0 bases for J; bases not matched to a gene: 13. The germline V gene has CDR1 SNHLY and CDR2 FYNNEI. CDR3 length equals 18 residues. The CDR3 DNA reads as TGTGCCAGCAGGGGTAGGACAGGGCTCCGTTATAGCAATCAGCCCCAGCATTTT. Its protein product is CASRGRTGLRYSNQPQHF.

This clone has more than one count but fewer than ten. The chain recombines TRBV7-2 with TRBJ2-3; 10 nucleotides align to TRBD1. The CDR3 consists of 16 residues. Germline-derived CDR1 and CDR2 are SGHTA and FQGNSA. V trimming: 6 bases; J trimming: 3 bases; junction bases outside the gene matches: 9. The CDR3 sequence is CASRQTGGAGTDTQYF. The CDR3 DNA is TGTGCCAGCAGACAGACAGGGGGCGCGGGGACAGATACGCAGTATTTT.

This clone showed up many times. This chain connects TRBV15 to TRBJ2-5; maybe TRBD1 (6 bases). Trimming stripped 4 bases from V and 2 bases from J, with 11 bases between. The CDR3 extends over 14 amino acids. Germline assignment: CDR1 LNHNV and CDR2 YYDKDF (reference sequence). CDR3 in DNA: TGTGCCACCAGCAATGGTAGGGGGCAAGAGACCCAGTACTTC. It is translated as CATSNGRGQETQYF.

V gene TRBV5-1 combines with J gene TRBJ1-6, with D possibly TRBD1 on 5 matching bases. Germline CDR1 is SGHRS and CDR2 is YFSETQ. The CDR3 has 15 residues. The germline V and J ends were trimmed by 0 bases and 5 bases, with 9 bases remaining between them. The CDR3 nucleotides are TGCGCCAGCAGCTTGGAAGGGGTCAATAATTCACCCCTCCACTTT. It codes for CASSLEGVNNSPLHF.

This chain links TRBV2 with TRBJ2-1; perhaps TRBD2 as D (7 bases). Germline values: CDR1 SNHLY, CDR2 FYNNEI. V lost 0 bases and J lost 16, with 19 bases in between. CDR3 length: 14 amino acids. In DNA, the CDR3 is TGTGCCAGCAGTGAAGCAGGGGGAGGACTAGGTTGTTTCTTC. The encoded protein is CASSEAGGGLGCFF.

V is TRBV19 and J is TRBJ2-1; TRBD1 matches 8 bases. With V trimmed by 6 bases and J by 7 bases, 5 bases remained unmatched. Germline CDR1 and CDR2: LNHDA and SQIVND (reference sequence). The CDR3 is made up of 13 amino acids. The CDR3 DNA follows: TGTGCCAGTAGCCCAGGGGGCGCGAATGAGCAGTTCTTC. This translates into CASSPGGANEQFF.

This clone occurred once. V and J are TRBV10-3 and TRBJ1-4; tentatively, D is TRBD1 (5 bases). Germline V lookup: CDR1 ENHRY, CDR2 SYGVKD. The V end lost 5 bases, the J end lost 2 bases, and 12 bases lay between the germline ends. The CDR3 is 15 amino acids. In DNA form, the CDR3 reads TGTGCCATCAGTCAAGGGGCAGTCACTAATGAAAAACTGTTTTTT. Protein product: CAISQGAVTNEKLFF.

The rearrangement joins TRBV14 to TRBJ2-3, with 16 bases fitting TRBD2. This CDR3 contains 17 residues. The J segment lost 3 bases and the V segment lost 4 bases, leaving 4 bases of the junction unmatched. Germline V gene sequence: CDR1 SGHDN, CDR2 FVKESK. CDR3 DNA: TGTGCCAGCAGCCTGGGACTAGCGGGAGGGAGGACAGATACGCAGTATTTT. It encodes CASSLGLAGGRTDTQYF.

The V call is TRBV7-3, the J call TRBJ2-5; 7 bases are shared with TRBD1. Trimming at V came to 5 bases and at J to 4 bases, leaving 4 bases not matched to a gene. Germline values: CDR1 SGHTA, CDR2 FQGTGA. This CDR3 comprises 13 residues. This CDR3 reads CASSVGQRETQYF. The DNA for the CDR3 is TGTGCCAGCAGCGTGGGACAGCGAGAGACCCAGTACTTC.

V and J are TRBV2 and TRBJ2-1; 12 bases match TRBD2. CDR1 is SNHLY and CDR2 is FYNNEI in the germline V gene. J gave up 7 bases and V 3 bases, and 4 bases lay outside the gene matches. The CDR3 is 15 amino acids. CDR3 sequence (DNA): TGTGCCAGCAGTGATCTAGCGGGAGGGTGGAATGAGCAGTTCTTC. Translating it yields CASSDLAGGWNEQFF. The full variable domain, rest sourced from reference TRBV2 and TRBJ2-1, is EPEVTQTPSHQVTQMGQEVILRCVPISNHLYFYWYRQILGQKVEFLVSFYNNEISEKSEIFDDQFSVERPDGSNFTLKIRSTKLEDSAMYFCASSDLAGGWNEQFFGPGTRLTVL.

This clone has just a few counts. The chain has TRBV3-1 (or the pseudogene TRBV3-2) and TRBJ2-6; unclear D gene. Trimming cost V 4 bases and J 0 bases, with 10 bases left between them. Germline-derived CDR1 and CDR2 are LGHDT and YNNKEL (reference sequence). The CDR3 is made up of 16 amino acids. The CDR3 sequence: CASSPREVSGANVLTF. The CDR3 DNA reads TGTGCCAGCAGCCCGCGAGAGGTCTCTGGGGCCAACGTCCTGACTTTC.

This clone was picked up one time. The chain is built from TRBV11-2 and TRBJ2-3, with TRBD2 identical over 10 bases. Germline CDR1 reads SGHAT; CDR2 reads FQNNGV. V dropped 2 bases and J dropped 5; count of bases not matched to a gene: 4. The CDR3 sequence is 15 residues long. The CDR3 protein is CASSLLAGAGDTQYF. The CDR3 region has the DNA TGTGCCAGCAGCTTACTAGCGGGAGCGGGAGATACGCAGTATTTT.

This chain joins TRBV7-8 and TRBJ2-5; no clear D gene. The V gene lost 0 bases and the J gene lost 5 bases, with 10 bases spanning the gap. This CDR3 comprises 14 residues. The V gene's germline CDR1 is SGHVS and CDR2 FQNEAQ. The CDR3 nucleotides are TGTGCCAGCAGCTTAGCGTCTGCAGGCGAGACCCAGTACTTC. Translation: CASSLASAGETQYF.

This rearrangement joins TRBV5-1 to TRBJ2-5, with a tentative D call TRBD1 (6 bases). Germline CDR1 and CDR2: SGHRS and YFSETQ. Trimming removed 3 bases at V and 2 bases at J, with 11 bases between. The CDR3 is 14 amino acids. The CDR3 DNA follows: TGCGCCAGCAGCTGGGACAATACGCAAGAGACCCAGTACTTC. The encoded protein is CASSWDNTQETQYF.

The chain is built from TRBV5-6 and TRBJ2-5, with D possibly being TRBD2 (5 bases). The germline V gene encodes CDR1 SGHDT and CDR2 YYEEEE. The ends were cut back, 5 bases at V and 5 bases at J, with 13 bases in the middle. The CDR3 totals 13 residues. CDR3 sequence: CASRMTKMETQYF. The CDR3 nucleotides are TGTGCCAGCAGGATGACTAAGATGGAGACCCAGTACTTC.